This TCR beta chain is from a study of glioma-infiltrating T cells after dendritic cell vaccination. Produced via immunoSEQ multiplex PCR; TCRdb's table is partial and in-frame only. The sample has fewer than 45,000 clones, around four fifths seen once. V lost 5 bases, J lost 3 bases, and 4 bases stayed unmatched. Germline V gene lookup returns CDR1 SGHDN and CDR2 FVKESK. The CDR3 contains 14 residues. Sequences were derived from blood, sampled before dendritic cell vaccination. The chain combines TRBV14 with TRBJ2-1, with 7 bases that match TRBD1. The origin of this receptor is a human donor with glioblastoma. The DNA of the CDR3 is TGTGCCAGCAGCTATAGGGACAGCTACAATGAGCAGTTCTTC. This encodes CASSYRDSYNEQFF.